These 14 T cell receptor beta chains were all obtained from the same sample, sequenced in a study of cytomegalovirus exposure and HLA in healthy donors. PCR primers comprised 60 Vbeta and 13 Jbeta primers. The protocol was immunoSEQ multiplex PCR, while the TCRdb copy is restricted to in-frame clones and leaves out a portion. The repertoire holds 90,000 to 130,000 clones, with less than 85% as singletons. The sample was PBMCs. These TCRs come from a man younger than 40 in good health and CMV-seropositive.

The chain joins TRBV11-2 to TRBJ2-3; D unresolved. Germline V gene data show CDR1 as SGHAT and CDR2 as FQNNGV. There are 16 residues in the CDR3. The ends were cut back, 2 bases at V and 1 base at J, with 13 bases in the middle. The CDR3, as DNA: TGTGCCAGCAGCTTATCTGGCGACGCGGGCACAGATACGCAGTATTTT. This translates into CASSLSGDAGTDTQYF.

The chain couples TRBV11-2 to TRBJ2-2; the match to TRBD2 covers 9 bases. V gave up 6 bases and J gave up 0 bases; unmatched junction bases: 5. Germline lookup yields CDR1 SGHAT and CDR2 FQNNGV. This CDR3 spans 16 amino acids. The CDR3 region is CASREAGGPNTGELFF. CDR3 in DNA: TGTGCCAGCAGGGAAGCGGGGGGCCCGAACACCGGGGAGCTGTTTTTT.

The chain joins TRBV5-6 to TRBJ1-1; no clear D. The CDR3 consists of 16 residues. Trimming left V 3 bases short and J 5 bases short, with 20 bases between. Germline CDR1 reads SGHDT; CDR2 reads YYEEEE. DNA of the CDR3: TGTGCCAGCAGCTCCCCCTGGAGGAGGGTCGATACTGAAGCTTTCTTT. Translated: CASSSPWRRVDTEAFF. Together with reference TRBV5-6 and TRBJ1-1, the CDR3 gives the full variable domain: DAGVTQSPTHLIKTRGQQVTLRCSPKSGHDTVSWYQQALGQGPQFIFQYYEEEERQRGNFPDRFSGHQFPNYSSELNVNALLLGDSALYLCASSSPWRRVDTEAFFGQGTRLTVV.

This clone has a single count. V and J are TRBV28 and TRBJ1-5; 8 nucleotides line up with TRBD1. Germline V gene data show CDR1 as MDHEN and CDR2 as SYDVKM. The CDR3 is made up of 14 amino acids. J lost 4 bases, V lost 5 bases, and 4 bases had no gene match. CDR3 residues: CASSGGQGNQPQHF. DNA for the CDR3: TGTGCCAGCAGTGGCGGACAGGGAAATCAGCCCCAGCATTTT.

The CDR3 is CASSAGLIGGSGNTIYF. The CDR3 DNA sequence: TGTGCCAGCAGCGCCGGGCTTATCGGGGGCTCTGGAAACACCATATATTTT. The chain is built from TRBV9 and TRBJ1-3; D possibly corresponds to TRBD1 (5 bases). Germline-derived CDR1 and CDR2 are SGDLS and YYNGEE. The V end was cut by 3 bases, the J end by 0 bases, with 16 bases between. The CDR3 is 17 residues long.

The chain combines TRBV7-9 with TRBJ2-2, with unresolved D. The V and J ends lost 8 bases and 3 bases respectively, with 16 bases between them. The germline V gene encodes CDR1 SEHNR and CDR2 FQNEAQ (reference sequence). The CDR3 runs to 15 residues. The DNA of the CDR3 is TGTGCCAGCGTGGCCACTTCAGGATACACCGGGGAGCTGTTTTTT. It is translated as CASVATSGYTGELFF.

The V and J genes are TRBV20-1 and TRBJ1-2; no definite D call. Trimming removed 5 bases at V and 5 bases at J, with 6 bases between. This CDR3 has 10 residues. Looked up from germline, CDR1 is DFQATT and CDR2 is SNEGSKA (reference sequence). The CDR3 DNA is TGCAGTGCTGCCGGGTATGGCTACACCTTC. The encoded protein is CSAAGYGYTF.

About this clone itself: One end of the junction is discordant with germline, which a read error may explain. The chain carries TRBV4-3 and TRBJ2-3; D is perhaps TRBD1 (5 bases). The V gene's germline CDR1 is LGHNA and CDR2 YSLEER. The CDR3 extends over 18 amino acids. CDR3 DNA: TGCGCCAGCAGCCGGACCTGGGTTGGCGAAAGGGGCACATATACGCAGTATTTT. It specifies CASSRTWVGERGTYTQYF.

The chain is built from TRBV6-5 and TRBJ1-2, with 8 positions matching TRBD1. Germline V gene data show CDR1 as MNHEY and CDR2 as SVGAGI. J gave up 8 bases and V 5 bases, and 7 bases lay outside the gene matches. This CDR3 region has 13 residues. CDR3 in amino acids: CASSHRTGRGYTF. The CDR3 coding sequence is TGTGCCAGCAGTCACCGGACAGGGAGGGGCTACACCTTC.

V usage is TRBV5-1 and J usage is TRBJ2-1; 11 nucleotides line up with TRBD2. Germline CDR1 reads SGHRS; CDR2 reads YFSETQ. V lost 3 bases, J lost 2 bases, and 1 base stayed unmatched. This CDR3 region has 15 residues. CDR3 bases: TGCGCCAGCAGCTGGGGACTAGCGGCCTACAATGAGCAGTTCTTC. This translates into CASSWGLAAYNEQFF.

In its sample, this clone was seen once. The chain combines TRBV6-5 with TRBJ1-2; no clear D gene. V was clipped by 6 bases and J by 4 bases, with 12 bases between them. This CDR3 region has 13 residues. CDR1 and CDR2 (germline): MNHEY, SVGAGI. Here the CDR3 DNA reads TGTGCCAGCAGAGGAGTCGGATTCTATGGCTACACCTTC. Its translation is CASRGVGFYGYTF.

This chain links TRBV4-1 with TRBJ2-3, with 15 bases aligning to TRBD2. The V segment lost 8 bases and the J segment 2 bases; nucleotides outside the gene matches: 8. This CDR3 spans 17 amino acids. Germline values: CDR1 MGHRA, CDR2 YSYEKL. CDR3 coding DNA: TGCGCCAGCCGGACTAGCGGGGGGGCAGGGTCCACAGATACGCAGTATTTT. Amino acid sequence: CASRTSGGAGSTDTQYF.

The CDR3 loop is CASSTRTEQETQYF. The CDR3 nucleotides are TGTGCCAGCAGCACCAGGACTGAGCAAGAGACCCAGTACTTC. The rearrangement links TRBV7-8 to TRBJ2-5; a weak D match, TRBD2 (5 bases). CDR1 and CDR2 from the germline V gene are SGHVS and FQNEAQ. Trimming removed 5 bases from V and 2 bases from J, with 12 bases in between. The CDR3 extends over 14 amino acids.

J is TRBJ2-5 and V is TRBV9, with 10 bases lining up with TRBD2. The J call is uncertain, as TRBJ2-7 better fits the DNA end. This CDR3 has 14 residues. The germline V gene encodes CDR1 SGDLS and CDR2 YYNGEE. The CDR3 loop is CASSVTSGDYEQYF. As DNA, the CDR3 is TGTGCCAGCAGCGTCACTAGCGGGGACTACGAGCAGTACTTC.